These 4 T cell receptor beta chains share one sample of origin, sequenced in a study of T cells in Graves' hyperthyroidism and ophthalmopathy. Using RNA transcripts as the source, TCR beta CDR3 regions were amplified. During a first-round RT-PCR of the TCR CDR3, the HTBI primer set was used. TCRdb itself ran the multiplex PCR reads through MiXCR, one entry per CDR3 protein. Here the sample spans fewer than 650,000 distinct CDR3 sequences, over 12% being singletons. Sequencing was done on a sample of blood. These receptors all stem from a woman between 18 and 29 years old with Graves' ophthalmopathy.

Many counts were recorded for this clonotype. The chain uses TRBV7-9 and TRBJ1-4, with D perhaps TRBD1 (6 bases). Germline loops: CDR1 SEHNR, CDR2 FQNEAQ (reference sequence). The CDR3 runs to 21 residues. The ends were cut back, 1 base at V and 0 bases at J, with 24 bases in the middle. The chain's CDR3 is CASSLGPMDSWGLTTNEKLFF. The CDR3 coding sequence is TGTGCCAGCAGCTTAGGGCCGATGGACAGCTGGGGGCTCACAACTAATGAAAAACTGTTTTTT.

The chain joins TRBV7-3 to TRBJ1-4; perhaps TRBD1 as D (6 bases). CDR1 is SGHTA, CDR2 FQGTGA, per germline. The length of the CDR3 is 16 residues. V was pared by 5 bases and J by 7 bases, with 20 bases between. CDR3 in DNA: TGTGCCAGCAGCCCCAAACCGGGGGGCTGGGGTGAAAAACTGTTTTTT. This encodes CASSPKPGGWGEKLFF.

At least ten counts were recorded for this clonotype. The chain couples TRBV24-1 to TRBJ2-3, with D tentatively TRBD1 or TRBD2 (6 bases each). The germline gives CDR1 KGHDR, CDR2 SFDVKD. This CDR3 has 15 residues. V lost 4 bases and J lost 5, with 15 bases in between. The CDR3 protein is CATSDRGGPGDTQYF. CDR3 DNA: TGTGCCACCAGTGACCGAGGGGGGCCTGGAGATACGCAGTATTTT.

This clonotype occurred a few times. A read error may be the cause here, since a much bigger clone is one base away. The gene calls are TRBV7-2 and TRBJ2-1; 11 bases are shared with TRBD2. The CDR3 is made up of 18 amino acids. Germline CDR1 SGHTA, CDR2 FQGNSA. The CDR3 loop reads CASSLVGSGRGSYNEQSF. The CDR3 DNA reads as TGTGCCAGCAGCTTAGTTGGTAGCGGGAGGGGCTCCTACAATGAGCAGTCCTTC.